This T cell receptor beta chain was observed in a study of T cell responses to AZD1222 COVID-19 vaccine. Study-level points and caveats: Repertoires were collected only later (after the peak T cell response had occurred). Rises in breadth and depth of Spike-specific TCRs came after two AZD1222 doses.

This CDR3 spans 16 amino acids. From germline, CDR1 is SNHLY and CDR2 FYNNEI. V lost 4 bases and J 10 bases, leaving 23 bases between the germline ends. This table comes from immunoSEQ multiplex PCR, and its TCRdb copy is limited to in-frame clones, with some not included. Altogether around 130,000 clones are present, 93% being singletons, with the ten largest covering around 5.4%. This clone showed up just once. What it binds is unknown. The TCR was taken from an adult in good health. J is TRBJ1-5 and V is TRBV2; a possible D gene is TRBD1 (5 bases). The sequences come from peripheral blood, collected on day 0 of AZD1222 vaccination. The CDR3 here is CASSGEMGPRGRPQHF. CDR3 nucleotide sequence: TGTGCCAGCAGTGGAGAGATGGGACCCCGCGGTCGACCCCAGCATTTT. Using reference TRBV2 and TRBJ1-5 for the parts outside the CDR3, the full variable domain is EPEVTQTPSHQVTQMGQEVILRCVPISNHLYFYWYRQILGQKVEFLVSFYNNEISEKSEIFDDQFSVERPDGSNFTLKIRSTKLEDSAMYFCASSGEMGPRGRPQHFGDGTRLSIL.